Given below is one TCR beta chain in context. The antigen it binds to is not known. Per-base quality was not reported, and no clone a single base away is much larger than it. This record belongs to a study of shared clonotypes between healthy human individuals (dated by TCRdb to 2020 to 2022). About the investigation overall: A couple of women and a few men aged 18 to 49 years were included in the cohort. For each donor, three plates each were used for CD4 naive and CD4 memory, two plates were used for CD8 naive, and one plate was used for CD8 memory. The study deeply sequenced blood TCR repertoires of five healthy adults to estimate repertoire size and the extent of clonotype sharing between individuals. To increase sequencing depth and limit assay-specific biases, different laboratories used diverse techniques to prepare libraries and sequence TCR repertoires. Each donor's leukapheresis produced roughly between roughly 0.85 and 9.5 billion PBMCs.

The CDR1 and CDR2 encoded by the germline V gene (reference sequence) are SGHNT and YYREEE. The germline ends are 11 bases apart after V is trimmed by 3 bases and J by 5 bases. From the cysteine up to the phenylalanine, the CDR3 has a length of 13 residues. Left in the record is the CDR3 DNA by itself, 39 bases read in frame from the first base. The donors were healthy, HIV-negative adults with no recently reported acute infections or vaccinations. All donors were Caucasian adults living in Nashville, Tennessee, USA. CD8 memory samples combined magnetically selected CD45RO+ cells with CCR7-negative CD45RA+ effector memory (TemRA) cells. After blood collection by leukapheresis, PBMCs were isolated using Ficoll-Histopaque density gradient centrifugation and then cryopreserved in the vapor phase of liquid nitrogen. Analytical flow cytometry was used to check the purity and quantity of each magnetically sorted T cell population. Genomic DNA was isolated from each sorted fraction and quantified by UV absorbance on a Nanodrop 2000c.

The research as a whole found: Incomplete sequencing was indicated by rarefaction of sorted-subset datasets, despite the large sequencing depth. Estimated clonotype richness was generally larger for naive than for memory subsets. Because the study included only a small number of donors, the genetic and exposure-history diversity represented was limited. Sharing across a handful of donors was observed for approximately 5% of naive CD4, 3% to 4% of naive CD8, roughly 2.3% of memory CD4, and approximately 0.41% of memory CD8 clonotypes. Compared with non-shared clonotypes, the clonotypes found in all four sorted-subset donors had higher generation probabilities. Sampling was limited to blood, and TCR repertoires in tissue likely differ from TCR repertoires in blood. Pairwise subsampling led to the expectation that sequencing depth would affect the degree of clonotype sharing among donors.

Using the deep immunoSEQ assay, multiplex PCR amplified TCR CDR3 regions from genomic DNA. Extracted genomic DNA from each cell subset was distributed evenly across all wells of several immunoSEQ 96-well plates, and each plate was treated as a replicate. For sorted subsets, around 0.2 ug of genomic DNA, equivalent to tens of thousands of T cell genomes, went into each replicate PCR. Purified libraries were measured with a Qubit 3.0 fluorometer, size-checked on a Bioanalyzer 2100, and measured again with the KAPA Library Quantification kit. A separate single-read 150-cycle Illumina NextSeq 550 flow cell was used to sequence each immunoSEQ 96-well plate. The study's processing was this. The immunoSEQ output contained only junctional sequences without quality scores, so filtering could not match that applied to full-length reads. Sequences were annotated with PyIR, a Python wrapper for IgBLAST v1.9, using IMGT germline references to assign V/J genes and CDR3. Reads were removed for weak V/J assignments (E-value above 1e-6), missing CDR3, stop codons, out-of-frame junctions, or ambiguous translated residues. V3J clonotypes were defined by identical inferred V gene, J gene, and CDR3 amino acid sequence. The percentage overlap between two repertoires was calculated by dividing the number of shared unique clonotypes by the size of the smaller repertoire. Richness of each repertoire was evaluated using RTK rarefaction, the Chao1 estimator, and Recon v2.1 estimates of unobserved clonotypes. OLGA was used to compute generation probabilities for all TCRbeta clonotypes that the gDNA method yielded from a handful of donors. The table was pulled from immuneACCESS by TCRdb, which kept in-frame rearrangements only. Such tables lose some clones; where checked, under half of the loss comes from unresolved V genes, and the rest has no known cause. V, J and clone size are taken as reported in that table, and D and trimming were inferred from the DNA itself. Across this sample there are around 370,000 clones, with roughly 96% seen only once. The ten biggest clones cover 0.32% of the sample.

In this chain, TRBV5-4 is recombined with TRBJ1-2; TRBD1 could be the D gene, as 6 bases match. The material sequenced was memory CD8+ T cells sorted from blood. Explained via the paper, the cell subset or site label denotes: CD45RO+ cells pooled with CCR7-negative TemRA cells. The TCR originated in a man in his thirties or forties in good health. The sequenced DNA: TGTGCCAGCAGCTCGGGACAAGGATATGGCTACACCTTC. Translated, it reads CASSSGQGYGYTF. The entire variable domain, with the stretches around the CDR3 drawn from the reference TRBV5-4 and TRBJ1-2 proteins, is ETGVTQSPTHLIKTRGQQVTLRCSSQSGHNTVSWYQQALGQGPQFIFQYYREEENGRGNFPPRFSGLQFPNYSSELNVNALELDDSALYLCASSSGQGYGYTFGSGTRLTVV.